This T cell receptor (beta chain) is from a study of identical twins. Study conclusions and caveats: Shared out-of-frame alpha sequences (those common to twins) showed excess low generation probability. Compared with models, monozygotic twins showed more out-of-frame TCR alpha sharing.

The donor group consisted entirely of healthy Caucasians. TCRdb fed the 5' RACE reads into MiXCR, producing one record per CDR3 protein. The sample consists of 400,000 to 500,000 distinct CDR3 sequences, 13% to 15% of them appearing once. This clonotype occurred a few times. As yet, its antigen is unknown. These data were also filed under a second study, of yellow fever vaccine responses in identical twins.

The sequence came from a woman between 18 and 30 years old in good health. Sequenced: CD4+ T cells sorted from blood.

For the CDR3, the DNA is TGTGCCAGCAGGCGATTCAGCGGGACGCCTAGCACAGATACGCAGTATTTT. Translating it yields CASRRFSGTPSTDTQYF. This chain uses TRBV6-1 with TRBJ2-3; 7 positions agree with TRBD2. The CDR3 is made up of 17 amino acids. V was pared by 6 bases and J by 0 bases, with 12 bases of the junction left unmatched. Germline loops: CDR1 MNHNS, CDR2 SASEGT.